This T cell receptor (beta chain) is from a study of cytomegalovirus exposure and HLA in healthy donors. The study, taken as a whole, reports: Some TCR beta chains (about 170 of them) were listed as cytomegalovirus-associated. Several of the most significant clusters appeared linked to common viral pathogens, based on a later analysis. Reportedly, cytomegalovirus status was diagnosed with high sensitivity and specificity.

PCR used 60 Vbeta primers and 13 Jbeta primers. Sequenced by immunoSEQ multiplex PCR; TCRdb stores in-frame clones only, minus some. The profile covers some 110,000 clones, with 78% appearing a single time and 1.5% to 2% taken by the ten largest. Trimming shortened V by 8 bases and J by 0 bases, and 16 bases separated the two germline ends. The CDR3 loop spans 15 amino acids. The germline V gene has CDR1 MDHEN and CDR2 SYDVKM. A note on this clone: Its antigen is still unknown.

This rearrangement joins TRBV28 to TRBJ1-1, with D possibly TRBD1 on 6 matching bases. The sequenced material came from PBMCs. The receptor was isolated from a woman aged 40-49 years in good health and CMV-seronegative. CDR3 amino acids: CASWNTGIMNTEAFF. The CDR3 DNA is TGTGCCAGCTGGAATACAGGGATCATGAACACTGAAGCTTTCTTT.